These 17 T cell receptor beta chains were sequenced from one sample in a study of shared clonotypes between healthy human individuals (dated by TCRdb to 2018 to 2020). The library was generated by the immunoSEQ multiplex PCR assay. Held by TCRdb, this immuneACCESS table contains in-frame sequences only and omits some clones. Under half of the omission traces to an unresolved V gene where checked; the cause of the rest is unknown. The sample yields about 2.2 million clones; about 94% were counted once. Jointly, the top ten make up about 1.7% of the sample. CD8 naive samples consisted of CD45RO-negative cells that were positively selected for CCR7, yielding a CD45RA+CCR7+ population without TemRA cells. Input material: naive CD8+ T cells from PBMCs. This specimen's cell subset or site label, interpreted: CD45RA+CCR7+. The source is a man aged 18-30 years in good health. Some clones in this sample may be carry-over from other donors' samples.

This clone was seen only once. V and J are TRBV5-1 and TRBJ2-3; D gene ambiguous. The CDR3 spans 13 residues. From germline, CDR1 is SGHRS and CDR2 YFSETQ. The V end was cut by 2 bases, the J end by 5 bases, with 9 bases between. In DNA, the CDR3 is TGCGCCAGCAGCTTCACCGCAGTAGATACGCAGTATTTT. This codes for CASSFTAVDTQYF.

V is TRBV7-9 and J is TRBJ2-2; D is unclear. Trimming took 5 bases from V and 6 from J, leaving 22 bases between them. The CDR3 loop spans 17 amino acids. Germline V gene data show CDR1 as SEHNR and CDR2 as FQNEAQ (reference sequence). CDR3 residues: CASSRPDDASQPGELFF. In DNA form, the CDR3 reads TGTGCCAGCAGCAGACCGGATGATGCGAGTCAGCCCGGGGAGCTGTTTTTT.

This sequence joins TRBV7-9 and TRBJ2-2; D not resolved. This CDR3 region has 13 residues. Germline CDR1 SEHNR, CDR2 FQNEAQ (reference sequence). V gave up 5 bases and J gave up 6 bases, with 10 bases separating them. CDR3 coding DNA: TGTGCCAGCAGCCCACTCAAGGCCGGGGAGCTGTTTTTT. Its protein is CASSPLKAGELFF. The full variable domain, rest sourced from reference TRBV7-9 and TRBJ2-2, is DTGVSQNPRHKITKRGQNVTFRCDPISEHNRLYWYRQTLGQGPEFLTYFQNEAQLEKSRLLSDRFSAERPKGSFSTLEIQRTEQGDSAMYLCASSPLKAGELFFGEGSRLTVL.

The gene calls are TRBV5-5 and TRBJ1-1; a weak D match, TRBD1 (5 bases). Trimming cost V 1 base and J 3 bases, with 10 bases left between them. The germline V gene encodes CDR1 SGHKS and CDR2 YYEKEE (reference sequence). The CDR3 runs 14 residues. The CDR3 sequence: CASSLWGTDTEAFF. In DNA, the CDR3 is TGTGCCAGCAGCTTGTGGGGCACTGACACTGAAGCTTTCTTT.

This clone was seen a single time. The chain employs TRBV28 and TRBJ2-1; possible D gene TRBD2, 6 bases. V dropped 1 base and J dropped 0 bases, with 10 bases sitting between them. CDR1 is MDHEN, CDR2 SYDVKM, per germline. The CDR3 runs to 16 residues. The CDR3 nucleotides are TGTGCCAGCAGTTTATTCGTGGGGGGCTCCTACAATGAGCAGTTCTTC. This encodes CASSLFVGGSYNEQFF.

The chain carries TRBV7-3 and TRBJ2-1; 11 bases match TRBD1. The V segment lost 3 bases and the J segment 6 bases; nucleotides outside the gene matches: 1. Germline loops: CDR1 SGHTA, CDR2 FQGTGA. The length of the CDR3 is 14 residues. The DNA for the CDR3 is TGTGCCAGCAGCTTTGGGACAGGGGGCAATGAGCAGTTCTTC. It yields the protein CASSFGTGGNEQFF.

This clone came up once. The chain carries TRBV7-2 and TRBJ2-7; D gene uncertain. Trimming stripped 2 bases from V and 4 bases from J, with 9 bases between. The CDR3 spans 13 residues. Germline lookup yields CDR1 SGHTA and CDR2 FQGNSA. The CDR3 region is CASSLLKGYEQYF. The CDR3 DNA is TGTGCCAGCAGCTTATTGAAGGGATACGAGCAGTACTTC. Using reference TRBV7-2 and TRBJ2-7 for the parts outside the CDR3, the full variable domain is GAGVSQSPSNKVTEKGKDVELRCDPISGHTALYWYRQSLGQGLEFLIYFQGNSAPDKSGLPSDRFSAERTGGSVSTLTIQRTQQEDSAVYLCASSLLKGYEQYFGPGTRLTVT.

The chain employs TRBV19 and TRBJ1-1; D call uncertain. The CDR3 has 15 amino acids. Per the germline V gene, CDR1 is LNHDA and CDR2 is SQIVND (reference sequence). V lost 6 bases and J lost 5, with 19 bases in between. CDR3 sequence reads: CASSGISWGKTEAFF. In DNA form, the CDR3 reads TGTGCCAGTAGCGGGATCTCATGGGGTAAGACTGAAGCTTTCTTT.

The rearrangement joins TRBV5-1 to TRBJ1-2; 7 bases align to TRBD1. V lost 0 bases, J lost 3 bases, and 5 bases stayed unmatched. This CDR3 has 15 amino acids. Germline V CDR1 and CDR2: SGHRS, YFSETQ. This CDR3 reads CASSLDKGQYYGYTF. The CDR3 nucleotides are TGCGCCAGCAGCTTGGACAAGGGACAGTACTATGGCTACACCTTC.

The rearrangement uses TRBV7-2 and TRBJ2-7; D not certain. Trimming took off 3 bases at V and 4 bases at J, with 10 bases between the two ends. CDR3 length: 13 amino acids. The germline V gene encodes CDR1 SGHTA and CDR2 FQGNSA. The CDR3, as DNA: TGTGCCAGCAGCTTTTCCAAGACATACGAGCAGTACTTC. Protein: CASSFSKTYEQYF.

CDR3 DNA sequence: TGTGCCAGCAGCCGGGGGAATGGGTATGGCTACACCTTC. This encodes CASSRGNGYGYTF. The chain couples TRBV7-9 to TRBJ1-2; maybe TRBD1 (5 bases). Trimming cost V 5 bases and J 5 bases, with 12 bases left between them. This CDR3 comprises 13 residues. Looked up from germline, CDR1 is SEHNR and CDR2 is FQNEAQ (reference sequence).

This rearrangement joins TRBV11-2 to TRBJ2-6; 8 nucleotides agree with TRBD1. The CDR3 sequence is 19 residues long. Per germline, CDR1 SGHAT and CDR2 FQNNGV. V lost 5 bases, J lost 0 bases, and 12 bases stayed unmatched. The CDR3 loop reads CASSPSRDRYLSGANVLTF. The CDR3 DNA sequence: TGTGCCAGCAGCCCCTCGCGGGACAGGTACCTCTCTGGGGCCAACGTCCTGACTTTC.

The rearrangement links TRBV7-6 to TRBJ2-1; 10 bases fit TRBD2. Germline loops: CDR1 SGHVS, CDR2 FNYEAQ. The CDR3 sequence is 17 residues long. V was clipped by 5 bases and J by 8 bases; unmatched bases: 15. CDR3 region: CASSRLEVAGGSHEQFF. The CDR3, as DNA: TGTGCCAGCAGCCGCCTTGAGGTAGCGGGAGGTTCCCATGAGCAGTTCTTC.

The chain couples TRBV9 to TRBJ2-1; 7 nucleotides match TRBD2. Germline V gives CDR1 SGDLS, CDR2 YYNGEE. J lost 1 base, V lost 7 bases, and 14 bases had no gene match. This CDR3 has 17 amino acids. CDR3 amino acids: CASRPGGGRESYNEQFF. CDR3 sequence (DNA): TGTGCCAGCCGGCCAGGCGGGGGACGGGAGTCCTACAATGAGCAGTTCTTC. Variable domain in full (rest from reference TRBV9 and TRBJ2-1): DSGVTQTPKHLITATGQRVTLRCSPRSGDLSVYWYQQSLDQGLQFLIQYYNGEERAKGNILERFSAQQFPDLHSELNLSSLELGDSALYFCASRPGGGRESYNEQFFGPGTRLTVL.

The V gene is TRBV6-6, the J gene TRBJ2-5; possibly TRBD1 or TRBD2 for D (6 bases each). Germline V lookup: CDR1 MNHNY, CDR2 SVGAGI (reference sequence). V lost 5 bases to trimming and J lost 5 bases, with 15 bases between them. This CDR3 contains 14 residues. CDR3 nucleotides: TGTGCCAGCAGTCTCATCGGGGGCCTTGAGACCCAGTACTTC. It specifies CASSLIGGLETQYF.

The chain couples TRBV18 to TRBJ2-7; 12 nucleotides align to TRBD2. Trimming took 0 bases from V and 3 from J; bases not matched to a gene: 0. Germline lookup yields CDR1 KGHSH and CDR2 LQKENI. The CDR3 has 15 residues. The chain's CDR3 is CASSPPTSGSYEQYF. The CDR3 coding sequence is TGTGCCAGCTCACCACCGACTAGCGGGAGCTACGAGCAGTACTTC.

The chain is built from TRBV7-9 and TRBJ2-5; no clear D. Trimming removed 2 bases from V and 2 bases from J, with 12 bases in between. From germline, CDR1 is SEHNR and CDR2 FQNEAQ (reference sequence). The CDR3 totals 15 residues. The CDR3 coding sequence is TGTGCCAGCAGCTTATCGGCGTCCCCACAAGAGACCCAGTACTTC. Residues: CASSLSASPQETQYF.